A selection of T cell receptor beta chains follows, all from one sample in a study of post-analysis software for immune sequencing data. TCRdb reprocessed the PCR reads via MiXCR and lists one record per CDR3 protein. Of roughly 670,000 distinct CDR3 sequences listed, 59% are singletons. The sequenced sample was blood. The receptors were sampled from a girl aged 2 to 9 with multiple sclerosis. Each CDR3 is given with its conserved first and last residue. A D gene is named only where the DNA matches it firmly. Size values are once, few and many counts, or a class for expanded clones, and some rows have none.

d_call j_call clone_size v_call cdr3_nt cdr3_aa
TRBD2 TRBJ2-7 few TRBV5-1 TGCGCCAGCAGCTTGAACGCGGGAGGGCCCTCGGACGAGCAGTACTTC CASSLNAGGPSDEQYF
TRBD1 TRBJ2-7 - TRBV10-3 TGTGCCACTCGGGACAGGGAACACGAGCAGTACTTC CATRDREHEQYF
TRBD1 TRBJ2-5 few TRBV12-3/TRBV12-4 TGTGCCAGTGGGACAGGGAGTGTGGAGACCCAGTACTTC CASGTGSVETQYF
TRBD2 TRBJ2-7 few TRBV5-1 TGCGCCAGTAGCGGGATTACCTACAATGAGCAGTACTTC CASSGITYNEQYF
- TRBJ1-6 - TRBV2 TGTGCGAGCAGGCTGGACACGATTAATTCACCCCTCCACTTT CASRLDTINSPLHF
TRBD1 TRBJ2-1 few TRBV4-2 TGTGCCAGCAGCCAACCCAGACAGGGTACTTCCTACAATGAACAGTTCTTC CASSQPRQGTSYNEQFF
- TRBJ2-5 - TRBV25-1 TGTGCCAGCTCTGCCATCCAAGAGACCCAGTACTTC CASSAIQETQYF
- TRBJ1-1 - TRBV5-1 TGCGCCAGCAGCTTAACCTCATCGATCGCTGAAGCTTTCTTT CASSLTSSIAEAFF
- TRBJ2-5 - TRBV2 TGTGCCAGCCGGACTGTGGAGACCCAGTACTTC CASRTVETQYF
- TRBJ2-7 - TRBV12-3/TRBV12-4 TGTGCCAGCAGTTTAGGACATCGGGTCGAGCAGTACTTC CASSLGHRVEQYF
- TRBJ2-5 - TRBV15 TGTGCCACCAGCAGAGATACTAGGATCTCACAAGCGGCCCAGTACTTC CATSRDTRISQAAQYF
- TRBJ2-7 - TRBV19 TGTGCCAGTAGTGGGCAGGGGTGGCCTATCTACGAGCAGTACTTC CASSGQGWPIYEQYF
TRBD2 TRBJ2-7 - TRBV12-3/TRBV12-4 TGTGCCAGCAGTTCTAACCTATCATGGGGGACTAGTGGATCGGAGCAGTACTTC CASSSNLSWGTSGSEQYF
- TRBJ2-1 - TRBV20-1 TGCAGTGCCGCGGAGGGGGGGGCCCCCGGAGTTGAGCAGTTCTTC CSAAEGGAPGVEQFF
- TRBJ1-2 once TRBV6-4 TGTGCCAGCAGTCGCCGGGACACACCCCAAATTAACTATGGCTACACCTTC CASSRRDTPQINYGYTF
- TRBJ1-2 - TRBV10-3 TGTGCCATCAGTGCAAACAGGGCTCCGGACTATGGCTACACCTTC CAISANRAPDYGYTF
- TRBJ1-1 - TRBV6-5 TGTGCCAGCAGTTACCGGGTTAGAACTGAAGCTTTCTTT CASSYRVRTEAFF
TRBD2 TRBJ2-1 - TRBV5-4 TGTGCCAGCAGGGGACTAGCGGGAGGGCGAGGGGAGCAGTTCTTC CASRGLAGGRGEQFF
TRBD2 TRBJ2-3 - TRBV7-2 TGTGCCAGCAGCGAGACTAGCGGGAGGCGCACAGATACGCAGTATTTT CASSETSGRRTDTQYF
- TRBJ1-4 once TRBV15 TGTGCCACCAGCAGAGATATCCCGACAGGATCTAATGAAAAACTGTTTTTT CATSRDIPTGSNEKLFF
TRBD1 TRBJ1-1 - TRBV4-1 TGCGCCAGCAGCCAACGGACAGGGGGCGCTGGCATGAACACTGAAGCTTTCTTT CASSQRTGGAGMNTEAFF
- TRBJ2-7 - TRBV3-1 TGTGCCAGCAGCCGAGACTGGACGGGCTACGAGCAGTACTTC CASSRDWTGYEQYF
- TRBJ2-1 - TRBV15 TGTGCCACCAGCAGAGTCGGGAAGGAGCAGTTCTTC CATSRVGKEQFF
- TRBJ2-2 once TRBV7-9 TGTGCCAGCAGGGTCACGATCACAGCCGGGGAGCTGTTTTTT CASRVTITAGELFF
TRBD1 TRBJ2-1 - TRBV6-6 TGTGCCAGCAGTTATGTGGACAGGGGGCCACAAGGGCAGTTCTTC CASSYVDRGPQGQFF
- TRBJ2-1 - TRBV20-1 TGCAGTGCTAGAGATCGCCACTCCTACAATGAGCAGTTCTTC CSARDRHSYNEQFF
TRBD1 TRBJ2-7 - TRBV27 TGTGCCAGCAGTTCCCCGGGACAGGGGGTATACGAGCGGTACTTC CASSSPGQGVYERYF
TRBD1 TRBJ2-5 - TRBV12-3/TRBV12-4 TGTGCCAGCAGTGACCGGGACAGAGGAGAGACCCAGTACTTC CASSDRDRGETQYF
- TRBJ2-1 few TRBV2 TGTGCCAGCAGTGGGGGTTATGAGCAGTTCTTC CASSGGYEQFF
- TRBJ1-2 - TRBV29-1 TGCAGCGTTGAAGATTCCAGAATTGGCTACACCTTC CSVEDSRIGYTF
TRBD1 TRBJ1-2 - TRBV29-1 TGCAGCGTTCCTCTCAGGGGGCAGGGCTACACCTTC CSVPLRGQGYTF
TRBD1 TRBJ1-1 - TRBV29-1 TGCAGCGCCGAACGAGGCAGGGGGCAAACTGAAGCTTTCTTT CSAERGRGQTEAFF
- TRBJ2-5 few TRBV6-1 TGTGCCAGCAGTGAATTGGGAGAGACCCAGTACTTC CASSELGETQYF
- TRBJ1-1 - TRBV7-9 TGTGCCAGCAGCAGACGGGACGCCCTAGAAGCTTTCTTT CASSRRDALEAFF
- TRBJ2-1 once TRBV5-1 TGCGCCAGCAGCTTGGATTTCCCAGAGCAGTTCTTC CASSLDFPEQFF
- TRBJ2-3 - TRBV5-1 TGCGCCAGCCGTAGGTCCCCGGTAGATACGCAGTATTTT CASRRSPVDTQYF
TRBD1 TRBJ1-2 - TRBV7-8 TGTGCCAGCAGCTTATCCCCTGATACCGGGACAGGGGCGACCAACTATGGCTACACCTTC CASSLSPDTGTGATNYGYTF
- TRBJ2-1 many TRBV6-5 TGTGCCAGCAGTTACGGGGGTGGTAATGAGCAGTTCTTC CASSYGGGNEQFF